Listed here are 23 T cell receptor beta chains from one sample, sequenced in a study of post-analysis software for immune sequencing data. The library was made from cDNA and included unique molecular identifiers. TCRdb recomputed calls from the PCR reads with MiXCR, one row per CDR3 protein. This table has fewer than 850,000 distinct CDR3 sequences, about 32% appearing once. Findings of the study overall: In patients, TRBV5-6, TRBV5-1 and TRBV20-1 belonged to roughly 5 TRBV segments found more frequently than in controls.

These receptors have no known antigen. The sample was blood. These TCRs come from a girl aged 10 to 17 with multiple sclerosis.

This rearrangement joins TRBV12-3 or TRBV12-4 to TRBJ1-6, with D maybe TRBD1 (5 bases). There are 13 residues in the CDR3. Trimming took off 5 bases at V and 9 bases at J, with 11 bases between the two ends. CDR3 sequence: CASSRGGASPLHF. For the CDR3, the DNA is TGTGCCAGCAGTCGGGGGGGAGCTTCACCCCTCCACTTT.

Many counts were recorded for this clonotype. V usage is TRBV7-2 and J usage is TRBJ2-7; D uncertain. V was shortened by 5 bases and J by 0 bases, with 11 bases between the two germline ends. Per germline, CDR1 SGHTA and CDR2 FQGNSA. This CDR3 is built from 14 residues. The CDR3 nucleotides read TGTGCCAGCAGCCAGTCCGGGCCCTCCTACGAGCAGTACTTC. Amino acid sequence: CASSQSGPSYEQYF.

V is TRBV3-1 and J is TRBJ1-1; D possibly corresponds to TRBD1 (5 bases). V was cut by 1 base and J by 1 base, with 13 bases left in between. Germline-derived CDR1 and CDR2 are LGHDT and YNNKEL (reference sequence). There are 16 residues in the CDR3. The CDR3 nucleotides read TGTGCCAGCAGCCAAGGTTCAGGGTCGGGGAACACTGAAGCTTTCTTT. This gives the protein CASSQGSGSGNTEAFF.

This clonotype was counted only a few times. V is TRBV29-1 and J is TRBJ2-7, with 12 bases aligning to TRBD1. This CDR3 contains 18 residues. Germline CDR1 SQVTM, CDR2 ANQGSEA. Trimming removed 3 bases from V and 9 bases from J; junction bases left unmatched: 21. For the CDR3, the DNA is TGCAGCGTTGAGGACCGGGACAGGGGGCCCATACGTACTTCTGGGCAGTACTTC. Translated: CSVEDRDRGPIRTSGQYF.

The chain carries TRBV5-1 and TRBJ2-7; a possible D gene is TRBD1 (6 bases). The germline gives CDR1 SGHRS, CDR2 YFSETQ. The CDR3 loop spans 14 amino acids. Trimming took 2 bases from V and 7 from J, leaving 16 bases between them. CDR3 region: CASSLNQGPGEQYF. CDR3 bases: TGCGCCAGCAGCTTAAACCAGGGGCCTGGGGAGCAGTACTTC. Looking up the rest from reference TRBV5-1 and TRBJ2-7 gives the full variable domain: KAGVTQTPRYLIKTRGQQVTLSCSPISGHRSVSWYQQTPGQGLQFLFEYFSETQRNKGNFPGRFSGRQFSNSRSEMNVSTLELGDSALYLCASSLNQGPGEQYFGPGTRLTVT.

The V gene is TRBV20-1, the J gene TRBJ2-7; 9 bases line up with TRBD1. Germline V gene sequence: CDR1 DFQATT, CDR2 SNEGSKA (reference sequence). V was clipped by 3 bases and J by 5 bases; unmatched bases: 8. The CDR3 totals 14 residues. The CDR3 coding sequence is TGCAGTGCTAGTTATGACAGGGGGAGGAACGAGCAGTACTTC. It translates to CSASYDRGRNEQYF.

The chain joins TRBV12-3 or TRBV12-4 to TRBJ2-7; possibly TRBD2 for D (6 bases). The V gene lost 3 bases and the J gene lost 2 bases, with 11 bases spanning the gap. CDR3 length: 14 residues. The CDR3 here is CASSFGRGAYEQYF. As DNA, the CDR3 is TGTGCCAGCAGTTTCGGGCGGGGCGCCTACGAGCAGTACTTC.

V gene TRBV6-1 combines with J gene TRBJ1-1; D remains unclear. V was trimmed by 11 bases and J by 1 base, leaving 11 bases between them. The CDR3 has 12 residues. Germline V lookup: CDR1 MNHNS, CDR2 SASEGT. The CDR3 loop reads CAGGRTNTEAFF. The CDR3 bases are TGTGCCGGAGGACGGACGAACACTGAAGCTTTCTTT.

This clonotype was found a few times. The chain links TRBV27 to TRBJ2-1, with 11 bases matching TRBD1. V gave up 11 bases and J gave up 7 bases; unmatched junction bases: 10. This CDR3 region has 14 residues. The germline gives CDR1 MNHEY, CDR2 SMNVEV (reference sequence). CDR3 sequence reads: CASDRGTGGNEQFF. The CDR3 DNA follows: TGTGCCTCGGATAGGGGGACAGGGGGAAATGAGCAGTTCTTC.

The gene calls are TRBV29-1 and TRBJ1-2, with 9 nucleotides matching TRBD1. The CDR3 runs to 13 residues. Germline loops: CDR1 SQVTM, CDR2 ANQGSEA. J lost 4 bases, V lost 7 bases, and 7 bases had no gene match. DNA of the CDR3: TGCAGCGCCCGGGACAGGGAGCCCTATGGCTACACCTTC. This sequence encodes CSARDREPYGYTF.

The CDR3 sequence: CAIRGGPAGTTEQFF. In DNA, the CDR3 is TGTGCCATAAGGGGGGGCCCGGCGGGTACGACTGAGCAGTTCTTC. J is TRBJ2-1 and V is TRBV10-3, with a weak D call TRBD2 (7 bases). This CDR3 contains 15 residues. Germline CDR1 reads ENHRY; CDR2 reads SYGVKD. V lost 9 bases and J 9 bases, leaving 24 bases between the germline ends.

The V gene is TRBV5-1, the J gene TRBJ2-3, with 9 bases lining up with TRBD1. The CDR3 sequence is 15 residues long. J gave up 5 bases and V 2 bases, and 6 bases lay outside the gene matches. The germline gives CDR1 SGHRS, CDR2 YFSETQ. CDR3 amino acids: CASSFTGGGGDTQYF. The CDR3 DNA reads TGCGCCAGCAGCTTCACAGGGGGCGGTGGAGATACGCAGTATTTT.

Remarks on this clonotype: At one of its ends the junction is not consistent with the germline gene, which may arise from a read error. The chain employs TRBV10-3 and TRBJ1-2; the D is unclear. Per germline, CDR1 ENHRY and CDR2 SYGVKD. The CDR3 extends over 14 amino acids. The DNA for the CDR3 is TGTGCCATCAGTGAGTTCGTGACACCGGCGGGCTGCACCTTC. Residues: CAISEFVTPAGCTF.

This rearrangement joins TRBV10-3 to TRBJ1-1; D call uncertain. Germline CDR1 is ENHRY and CDR2 is SYGVKD. V lost 8 bases and J 2 bases, leaving 15 bases between the germline ends. The CDR3 totals 14 residues. The CDR3 is CAIAEGPGNTEAFF. The CDR3 nucleotides are TGTGCCATCGCCGAAGGGCCGGGCAACACTGAAGCTTTCTTT.

This clonotype was detected once. This chain uses TRBV7-9 with TRBJ1-1; 7 bases agree with TRBD1. CDR1 and CDR2 from the germline V gene are SEHNR and FQNEAQ (reference sequence). The trim removed 6 bases at V and 1 base at J, leaving 5 bases unmatched. This CDR3 is built from 14 residues. CDR3 sequence reads: CASRKGQTNTEAFF. The CDR3 DNA is TGTGCCAGCAGAAAGGGACAGACGAACACTGAAGCTTTCTTT.

The chain combines TRBV3-1 with TRBJ2-3, with 8 bases fitting TRBD2. The CDR3 contains 15 residues. The V segment lost 3 bases and the J segment 4 bases; nucleotides outside the gene matches: 6. Per germline, CDR1 LGHDT and CDR2 YNNKEL (reference sequence). CDR3 sequence reads: CASSHEGLAPDTQYF. Written as DNA, the CDR3 is TGTGCCAGCAGCCACGAAGGACTAGCCCCAGATACGCAGTATTTT.

The genes are TRBV4-3 and TRBJ2-1, with 9 positions matching TRBD2. The germline V gene encodes CDR1 LGHNA and CDR2 YSLEER. The CDR3 length is 15 residues. V shed 0 bases and J 13 bases; nucleotides not matched to a gene: 10. The CDR3 loop is CASSQEGAAGGSQFF. The DNA for the CDR3 is TGCGCCAGCAGCCAAGAAGGGGCAGCGGGAGGTTCTCAGTTCTTC.

The rearrangement links TRBV28 to TRBJ1-5; D unresolved. Germline CDR1 and CDR2: MDHEN and SYDVKM. The V end was cut by 2 bases, the J end by 6 bases, with 8 bases between. The CDR3 has 13 amino acids. CDR3 sequence reads: CASSLIVSQPQHF. The CDR3, as DNA: TGTGCCAGCAGTTTAATCGTCAGTCAGCCCCAGCATTTT.

CDR3 nucleotides: TGTGCCAGCAGCCAACTGGGAGGGGATGGCTACACCTTC. Translating it yields CASSQLGGDGYTF. The chain is built from TRBV4-2 and TRBJ1-2; tentatively, D is TRBD1 (5 bases). Germline values: CDR1 LGHNA, CDR2 YNFKEQ. Between the trimmed V and J ends, which lost 2 bases and 6 bases, there was a span of 10 bases. The CDR3 is made up of 13 amino acids.

CDR3 sequence (DNA): TGTGCCAGCAGGGGGCCAAGGGCCGGGTACGAGCAGTACTTC. It yields the protein CASRGPRAGYEQYF. The chain is built from TRBV11-2 and TRBJ2-7; maybe TRBD1 (5 bases). Germline CDR1 is SGHAT and CDR2 is FQNNGV. V lost 6 bases to trimming and J lost 4 bases, with 16 bases between them. The CDR3 runs 14 residues.

The table lists this clonotype with many counts. The chain employs TRBV12-3 or TRBV12-4 and TRBJ2-5, with 8 bases aligning to TRBD1. This CDR3 has 16 residues. V trimming: 3 bases; J trimming: 5 bases; junction bases outside the gene matches: 11. CDR3 residues: CASSFHDWDRRETQYF. The CDR3 DNA reads TGTGCCAGCAGTTTCCACGACTGGGACAGGCGGGAGACCCAGTACTTC.

This clonotype has a single count. This rearrangement joins TRBV20-1 to TRBJ2-1, with no clear D. Per germline, CDR1 DFQATT and CDR2 SNEGSKA (reference sequence). The length of the CDR3 is 11 residues. Deletions cut 4 bases from V and 13 bases from J, with 14 bases between. For the CDR3, the DNA is TGCAGTGCTACCGCGGCCCCCCGTCAGTTCTTC. It encodes CSATAAPRQFF.

This clonotype has only a few counts. This chain uses TRBV28 with TRBJ1-5; perhaps TRBD1 as D (6 bases). Germline V gene sequence: CDR1 MDHEN, CDR2 SYDVKM. The V gene lost 5 bases and the J gene lost 6 bases, with 26 bases spanning the gap. The CDR3 is 18 residues long. The CDR3 sequence: CASSPEREVLGATQPQHF. As DNA, the CDR3 is TGTGCCAGCAGTCCAGAACGGGAGGTCTTGGGGGCTACTCAGCCCCAGCATTTT.